This TCR beta chain emerged from a study of metastatic and nonmetastatic thyroid tumors. On the study more broadly: The authors compared repertoires across blood and tumor or nodule tissue from malignant and benign thyroid patients.

Until they underwent thyroid surgery, no patient had received any treatment. This clone has at least ten counts. Other DNA variants within this sample encode the same CDR3. Original methodology: Clinicopathological groups differed in CDR3, with these differences serving to build a distant-metastasis classifier for papillary thyroid cancer. Using MiXCR, TCRdb re-called clones from the PCR reads. TCRdb's processing, not the study's, gives the V and J calls here. The data show about 39,000 clones, around 20% seen once. CDR3 length: 13 residues. The germline V gene encodes CDR1 MDHEN and CDR2 SYDVKM. With 6 bases removed from V and 8 bases from J, the gap between germline ends came to 13 bases.

The chain carries TRBV28 and TRBJ2-2; a weak D match, TRBD2 (5 bases). The specimen sequenced was blood. The sequence was collected from a female donor with papillary thyroid cancer or a benign thyroid nodule (not recorded which). Some clones in this sample may be carry-over from other donors' samples. This CDR3 is CASSQRKWGELFF. Written as DNA, the CDR3 is TGTGCCAGCAGCCAGCGGAAGTGGGGGGAGCTGTTTTTT.